The entry that follows covers one TCR beta chain sequence. As yet, its antigen is unknown. The data were taken from a study of early T cells in non-severe SARS-CoV-2 infection. Study-wide context: Sequencing of bulk RNA from unsorted whole blood was done, without chain pairing.

Study-wide findings and caveats: VDJdb matching skewed toward anti-spike CD8 responses, missing private and CD4 specificities.

Each single cDNA molecule received a unique molecular identifier. TCRdb independently ran MiXCR on the 5' RACE reads; one entry per CDR3 protein. The profile shows more than 85,000 distinct CDR3 sequences, around 12% of them singletons. The CDR3 spans 13 residues. Germline V CDR1 and CDR2: SNHLY, FYNNEI. After removal of 6 bases from V and 9 bases from J, the junction contained 5 bases not matched to a gene. The receptor comes from an adult who was a healthcare worker with PCR-confirmed SARS-CoV-2 infection or an uninfected control (not recorded which). The V gene is TRBV2, the J gene TRBJ2-2, with 9 bases matching TRBD1. Sequenced material: whole blood, taken at baseline. Written as DNA, the CDR3 is TGTGCCAGCAGGGGACAGGGTTCGAGGGAGCTGTTTTTT. Amino acid sequence: CASRGQGSRELFF.